Sequencing of this T cell receptor beta chain was carried out in a study of pediatric ulcerative colitis. TCRdb's table, derived via immunoSEQ multiplex PCR, lists solely in-frame clones and lacks some. Here the sample spans fewer than 20,000 clones, under 75% being singletons. The CDR3 has 14 amino acids. V lost 5 bases and J lost 5, with 15 bases in between. Germline CDR1 reads SNHLY; CDR2 reads FYNNEI. The rectum was sampled with one to two pinch biopsies at colonoscopy. The rearrangement links TRBV2 to TRBJ1-2; tentatively, D is TRBD1 (6 bases). Sequences were obtained from gut tissue. The sequence came from a boy aged 5-17 years with moderate ulcerative colitis. CDR3 region: CASSREGEPYGYTF. Here the CDR3 DNA reads TGTGCCAGCAGTCGGGAGGGGGAACCATATGGCTACACCTTC.